This T cell receptor (beta chain) was obtained from a study of blood T cell repertoires in COVID-19. Clones were read by immunoSEQ multiplex PCR, and TCRdb kept only the in-frame ones, dropping some. The sample lists 150,000 to 200,000 clones, approximately 80% occurring once. Germline CDR1 and CDR2: SGHTA and FQGNSA. Trimming left V 1 base short and J 3 bases short, with 9 bases between. The CDR3 contains 14 residues. The source material was peripheral blood. The chain links TRBV7-2 to TRBJ1-2, with a weak D call TRBD1 (6 bases). The TCR was taken from a woman aged 40-49 years with COVID-19, enrolled during active disease. In DNA, the CDR3 is TGTGCCAGCAGCTTAGACAAGGGGGACTATGGCTACACCTTC. This codes for CASSLDKGDYGYTF.